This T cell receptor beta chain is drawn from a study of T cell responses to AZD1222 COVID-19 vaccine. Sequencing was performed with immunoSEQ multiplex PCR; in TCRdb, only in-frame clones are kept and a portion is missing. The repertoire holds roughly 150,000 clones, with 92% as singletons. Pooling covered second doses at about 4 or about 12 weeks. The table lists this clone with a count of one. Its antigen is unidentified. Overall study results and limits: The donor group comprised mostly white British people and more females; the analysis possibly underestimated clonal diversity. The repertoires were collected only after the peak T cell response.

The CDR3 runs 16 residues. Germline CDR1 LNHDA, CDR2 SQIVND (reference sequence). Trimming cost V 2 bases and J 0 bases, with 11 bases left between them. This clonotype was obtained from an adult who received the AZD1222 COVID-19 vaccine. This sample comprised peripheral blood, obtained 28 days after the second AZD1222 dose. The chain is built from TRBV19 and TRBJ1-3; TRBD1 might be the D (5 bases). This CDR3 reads CASSIQRDRSGNTIYF. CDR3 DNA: TGTGCCAGTAGTATACAGAGGGACCGCTCTGGAAACACCATATATTTT.